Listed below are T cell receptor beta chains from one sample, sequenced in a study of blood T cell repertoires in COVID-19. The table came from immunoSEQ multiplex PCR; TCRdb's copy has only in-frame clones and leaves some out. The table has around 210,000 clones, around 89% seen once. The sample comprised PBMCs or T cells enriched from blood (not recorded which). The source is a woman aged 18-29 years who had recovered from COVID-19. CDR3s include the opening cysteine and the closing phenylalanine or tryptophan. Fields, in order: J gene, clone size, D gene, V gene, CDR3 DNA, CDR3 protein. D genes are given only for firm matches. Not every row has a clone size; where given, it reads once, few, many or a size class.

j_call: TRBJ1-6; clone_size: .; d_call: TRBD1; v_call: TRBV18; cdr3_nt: TGTGCCAGCTCAGGAGCCGGGACAGAAAAGAATTCACCCCTCCACTTT; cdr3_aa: CASSGAGTEKNSPLHF
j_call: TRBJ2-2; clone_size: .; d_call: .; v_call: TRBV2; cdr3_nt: TGTGCCGGAAACCAGGGAATCGGGGAGCTGTTTTTT; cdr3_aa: CAGNQGIGELFF
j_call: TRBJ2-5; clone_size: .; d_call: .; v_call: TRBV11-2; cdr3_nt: TGTGCCAGCAACCACGCGCAAGAGACCCAGTACTTC; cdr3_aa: CASNHAQETQYF
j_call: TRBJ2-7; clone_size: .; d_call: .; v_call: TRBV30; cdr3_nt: TGTGCCTGGAAGACACTCCCCTACGAGCAGTACTTC; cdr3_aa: CAWKTLPYEQYF
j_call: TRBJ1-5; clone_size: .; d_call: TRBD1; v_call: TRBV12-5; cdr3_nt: TGTGCTAGTGGTTCGACAGGGCCCAGTCAGCCCCAGCATTTT; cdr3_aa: CASGSTGPSQPQHF
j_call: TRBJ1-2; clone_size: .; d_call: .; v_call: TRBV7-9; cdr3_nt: TGTGCCAGCAGCTTTCGTGGGAGTCCTGGCTACACCTTC; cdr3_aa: CASSFRGSPGYTF
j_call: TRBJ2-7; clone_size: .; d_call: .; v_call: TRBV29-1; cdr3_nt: TGCAGCGTACAATCTTCGACACGCTCCTACGAGCAGTACTTC; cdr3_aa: CSVQSSTRSYEQYF
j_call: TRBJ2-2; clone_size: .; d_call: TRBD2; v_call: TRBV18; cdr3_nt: TGTGCCAGCTCACCACTAGCGGGGGAAACGAACACCGGGGAGCTGTTTTTT; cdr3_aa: CASSPLAGETNTGELFF
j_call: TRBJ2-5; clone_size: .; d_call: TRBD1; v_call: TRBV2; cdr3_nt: TGTGCCAGCAGCCAACACATCACAGGGACAGGGGAAGAGACCCAGTACTTC; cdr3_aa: CASSQHITGTGEETQYF
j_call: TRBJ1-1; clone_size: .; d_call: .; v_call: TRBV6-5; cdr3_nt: TGTGCCAGCACCTTGAGCGTGAACACTGAAGCTTTCTTT; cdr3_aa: CASTLSVNTEAFF
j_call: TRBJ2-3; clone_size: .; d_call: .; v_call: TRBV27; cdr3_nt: TGTGCCAGCGGGGGAGGGGGTTCCACAGATACGCAGTATTTT; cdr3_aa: CASGGGGSTDTQYF
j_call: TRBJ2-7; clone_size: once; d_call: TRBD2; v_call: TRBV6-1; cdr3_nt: TGTGCCAGCAGTGAAGGCGGGGGTCTCTACTACGAGCAGTACTTC; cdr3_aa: CASSEGGGLYYEQYF
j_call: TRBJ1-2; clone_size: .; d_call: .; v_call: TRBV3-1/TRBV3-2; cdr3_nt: TGTGCCAGCAGCAATGGCAGGGGCTACACCTTC; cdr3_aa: CASSNGRGYTF
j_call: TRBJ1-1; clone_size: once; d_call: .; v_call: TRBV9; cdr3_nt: TGTGCCAGCAGCGTCGAATCTGGCGGTTTGGGCACTGAAGCTTTCTTT; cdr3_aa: CASSVESGGLGTEAFF
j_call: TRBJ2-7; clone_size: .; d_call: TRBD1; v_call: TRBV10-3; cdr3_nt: TGTGCCATCAGTGGACAGGGGGCCCCCTACGAGCAGTACTTC; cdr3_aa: CAISGQGAPYEQYF
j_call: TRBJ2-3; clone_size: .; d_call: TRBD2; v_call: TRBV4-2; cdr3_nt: TGTGCCAGCAGCCTCCGTGATAGCGGGCCCAATACGCAGTATTTT; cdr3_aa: CASSLRDSGPNTQYF
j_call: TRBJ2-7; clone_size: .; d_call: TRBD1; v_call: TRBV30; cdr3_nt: TGTGCCTGGAGTGGAGGGGACAGGGCGAAAAGCTACGAGCAGTACTTC; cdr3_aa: CAWSGGDRAKSYEQYF
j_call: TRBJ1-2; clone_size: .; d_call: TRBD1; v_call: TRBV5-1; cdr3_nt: TGCGCCAGCAGCTCGGGACAGCGGAGTGGCTACACCTTC; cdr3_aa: CASSSGQRSGYTF
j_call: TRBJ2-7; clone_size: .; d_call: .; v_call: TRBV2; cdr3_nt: TGTGCCACCCGGGGTGGGTACGAGCAGTACTTC; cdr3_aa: CATRGGYEQYF
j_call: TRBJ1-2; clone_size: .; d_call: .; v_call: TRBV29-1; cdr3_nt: TGCAGCGTTACGCGACAGCAGCCTATGTTCTATGGCTACACCTTC; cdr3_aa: CSVTRQQPMFYGYTF
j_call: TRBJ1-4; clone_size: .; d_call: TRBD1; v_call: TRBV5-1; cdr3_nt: TGCGCCAGCAGCTTGCCGGGACAGTATAATGAAAAACTGTTTTTT; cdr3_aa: CASSLPGQYNEKLFF
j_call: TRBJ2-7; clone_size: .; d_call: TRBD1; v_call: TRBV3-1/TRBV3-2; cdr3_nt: TGTGCCAGCAGCCCAAGGACAGGGACCGAGCAGTACTTC; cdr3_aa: CASSPRTGTEQYF
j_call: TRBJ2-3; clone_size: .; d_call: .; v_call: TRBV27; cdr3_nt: TGTGCCAGCAGTTTATTCGGCAGGGAAATAGATACGCAGTATTTT; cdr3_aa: CASSLFGREIDTQYF
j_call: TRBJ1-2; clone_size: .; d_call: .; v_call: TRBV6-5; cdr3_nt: TGTGCCAGCAGTTACTCGAGGGTCCGGGGGTATGGCTACACCTTC; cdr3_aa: CASSYSRVRGYGYTF
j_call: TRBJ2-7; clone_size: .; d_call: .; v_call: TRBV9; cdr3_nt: TGTGCCAGCAGCCCGGAGGGATATAGCTACGAGCAGTACTTC; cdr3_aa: CASSPEGYSYEQYF
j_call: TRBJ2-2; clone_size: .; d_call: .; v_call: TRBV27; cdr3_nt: TGTGCCAGCAGTTTATCGACAGGTGGCACCGGGGAGCTGTTTTTT; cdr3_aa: CASSLSTGGTGELFF
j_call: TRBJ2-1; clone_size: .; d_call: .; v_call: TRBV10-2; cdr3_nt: TGCGCCAGCAGTGAGTCGAACAGGGTCTTGGACAATGAGCAGTTCTTC; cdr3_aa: CASSESNRVLDNEQFF
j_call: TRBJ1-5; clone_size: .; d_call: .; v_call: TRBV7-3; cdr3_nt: TGTGCCAGCAGTTCGGGGATAGGTCAGCCCCAGCATTTT; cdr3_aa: CASSSGIGQPQHF
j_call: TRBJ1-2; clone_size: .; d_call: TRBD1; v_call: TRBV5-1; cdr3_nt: TGCGCCAGCAGGCAAGACAGGGATGGCTACACCTTC; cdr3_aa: CASRQDRDGYTF
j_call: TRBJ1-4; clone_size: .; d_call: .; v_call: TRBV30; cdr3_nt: TGTGCCTGGAGTGGGGGTCGGGGAGGGGAGGAAAAACTGTTTTTT; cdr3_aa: CAWSGGRGGEEKLFF
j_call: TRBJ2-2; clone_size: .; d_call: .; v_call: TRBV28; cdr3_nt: TGTGCCAGCAGTGCACTACAGGCCCCAGGGCTGTTTTTT; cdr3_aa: CASSALQAPGLFF
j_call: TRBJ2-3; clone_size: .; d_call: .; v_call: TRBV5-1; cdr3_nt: TGCGCCAGCAGCTTAGGACGGGGTCCAGATACGCAGTATTTT; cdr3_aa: CASSLGRGPDTQYF
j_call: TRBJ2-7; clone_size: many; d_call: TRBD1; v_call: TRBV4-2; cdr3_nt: TGTGCCAGCAGCCCTCCCACAGGGGCGGCCGAGCAGTACTTC; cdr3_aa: CASSPPTGAAEQYF
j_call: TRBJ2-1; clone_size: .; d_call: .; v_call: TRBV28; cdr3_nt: TGTGCCAGCAGTTTCCAGAGGTCCAATGAGCAGTTCTTC; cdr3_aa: CASSFQRSNEQFF
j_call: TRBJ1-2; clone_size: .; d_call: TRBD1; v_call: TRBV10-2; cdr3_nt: TGCGCCAGCAGTGAGTCGATTGCGGGGCCCCAGGGGGGCTATGGCTACACCTTC; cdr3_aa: CASSESIAGPQGGYGYTF
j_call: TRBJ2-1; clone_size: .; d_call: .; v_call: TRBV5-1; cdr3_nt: TGCGCCAGCAGCTTGTTTCGCGGAGACAATGAGCAGTTCTTC; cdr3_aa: CASSLFRGDNEQFF
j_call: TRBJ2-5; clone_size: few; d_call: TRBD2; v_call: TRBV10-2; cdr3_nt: TGCGCCAGCAGTGATGGGCCAGCGGGGGACCAAGAGACCCAGTACTTC; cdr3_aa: CASSDGPAGDQETQYF
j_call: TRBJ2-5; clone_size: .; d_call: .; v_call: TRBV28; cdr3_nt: TGTGCCAGCAGGAGTGGAAACAGGTACCAAGAGACCCAGTACTTC; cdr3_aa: CASRSGNRYQETQYF
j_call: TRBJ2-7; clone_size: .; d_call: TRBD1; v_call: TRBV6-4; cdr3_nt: TGTGCCAGCAGGGCCCCCGGGACAGGGGTCTACGAGCAGTACTTC; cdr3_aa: CASRAPGTGVYEQYF
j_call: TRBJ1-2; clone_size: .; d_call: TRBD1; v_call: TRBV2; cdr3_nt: TGTGCCAGCAGTCCTCGACAGGGGTTCCATGGCTACACCTTC; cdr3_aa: CASSPRQGFHGYTF
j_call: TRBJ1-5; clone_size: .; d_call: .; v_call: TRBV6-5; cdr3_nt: TGTGCCAGCAATTTCAGGGCCCAGCCCCAGCATTTT; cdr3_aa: CASNFRAQPQHF
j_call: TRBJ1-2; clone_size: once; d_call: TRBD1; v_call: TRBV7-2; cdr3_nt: TGTGCCAGCAGTTCCGGGACAGGGATCTTGGCGAACACCTTC; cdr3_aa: CASSSGTGILANTF
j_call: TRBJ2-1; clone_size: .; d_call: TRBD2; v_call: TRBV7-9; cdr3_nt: TGTGCCAGCAGCCTCGGGACTAGCGGCAACAATGAGCAGTTCTTC; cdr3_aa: CASSLGTSGNNEQFF
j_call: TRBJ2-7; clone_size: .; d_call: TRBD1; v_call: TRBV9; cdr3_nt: TGTGCCAGCAGCGCTTGGGACAGGGGGTCCGAGCAGTACTTC; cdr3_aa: CASSAWDRGSEQYF
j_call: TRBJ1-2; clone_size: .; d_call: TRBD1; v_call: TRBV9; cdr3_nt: TGTGCCAGCAGCCACCATATGACAGGGGGCAATGGCTACACCTTC; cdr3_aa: CASSHHMTGGNGYTF
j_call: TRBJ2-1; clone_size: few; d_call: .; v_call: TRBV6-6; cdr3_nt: TGTGCCAGCAGTTATGGTGGCAGGACCTACAATGAGCAGTTCTTC; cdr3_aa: CASSYGGRTYNEQFF
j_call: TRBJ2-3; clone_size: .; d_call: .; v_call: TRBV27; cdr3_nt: TGTGCCAGCAGTTTACTGTCAACCACAGGTGGAGCAGATACGCAGTATTTT; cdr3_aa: CASSLLSTTGGADTQYF
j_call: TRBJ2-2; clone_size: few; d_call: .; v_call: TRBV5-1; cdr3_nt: TGCGCCAGCAGCCCGGACATCGTGACCGGGGAGCTGTTTTTT; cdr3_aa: CASSPDIVTGELFF
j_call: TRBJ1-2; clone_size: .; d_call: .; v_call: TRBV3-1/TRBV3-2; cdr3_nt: TGTGCCAGCAGCCAAGGGGCTCCGACGGGCTACACCTTC; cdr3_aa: CASSQGAPTGYTF
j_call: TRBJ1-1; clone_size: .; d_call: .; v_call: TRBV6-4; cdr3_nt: TGTGCCAGCAGACCGTGGGGAGGGAACACTGAAGCTTTCTTT; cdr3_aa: CASRPWGGNTEAFF
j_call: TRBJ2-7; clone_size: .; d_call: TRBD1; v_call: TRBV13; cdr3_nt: TGTGCCAGCAGCCCGACCGGGACAGGGGACGAGCAGTACTTC; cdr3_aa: CASSPTGTGDEQYF